This T cell receptor (beta chain) was found in a study of shared clonotypes between healthy human individuals. Across the study: The composition of the donors was two women and a few men aged 18 to 49. Per-donor plates numbered three CD4 naive, three CD4 memory, two CD8 naive and one CD8 memory.

CDR3 length: 15 amino acids. CDR1 and CDR2 (germline): SEHNR, FQNEAQ (reference sequence). With V trimmed by 5 bases and J by 5 bases, 11 bases remained unmatched. Deep was the level used in running the assay. TCRdb's table, derived via immunoSEQ multiplex PCR, lists solely in-frame clones and lacks some. Of about 2.2 million clones in the sample, around 93% were seen once. Study findings and constraints: When compared with the clonotypes that were shared by all four sorted-subset donors, the non-shared clonotypes turned out to have lower generation probabilities.

A note on this clone: Its antigen remains unknown.

Positive CCR7 selection of CD45RO-negative cells yielded the naive CD8 cells, and terminally differentiated effector memory CD45RA+ cells were excluded. The sample consisted of naive CD8+ T cells from PBMCs. This receptor was obtained from a man between 18 and 35 years old in good health. Some clones in this sample may be carry-over from other donors' samples. This chain connects TRBV7-9 to TRBJ2-7; the match to TRBD1 covers 8 bases. The CDR3 region is CASSRRGQGDNEQYF. The CDR3 bases are TGTGCCAGCAGCCGGCGAGGACAGGGCGACAACGAGCAGTACTTC.